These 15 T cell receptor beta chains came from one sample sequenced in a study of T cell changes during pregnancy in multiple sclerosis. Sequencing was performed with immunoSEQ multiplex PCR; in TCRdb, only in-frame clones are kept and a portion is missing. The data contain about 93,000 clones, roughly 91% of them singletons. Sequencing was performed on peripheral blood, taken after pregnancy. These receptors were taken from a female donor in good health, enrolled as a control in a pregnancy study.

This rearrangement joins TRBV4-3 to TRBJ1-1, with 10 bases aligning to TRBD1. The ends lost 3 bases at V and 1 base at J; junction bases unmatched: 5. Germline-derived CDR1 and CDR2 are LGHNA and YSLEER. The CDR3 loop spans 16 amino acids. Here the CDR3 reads CASSQRQGARNTEAFF. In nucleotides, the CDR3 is TGCGCCAGCAGCCAGAGACAGGGGGCACGGAACACTGAAGCTTTCTTT.

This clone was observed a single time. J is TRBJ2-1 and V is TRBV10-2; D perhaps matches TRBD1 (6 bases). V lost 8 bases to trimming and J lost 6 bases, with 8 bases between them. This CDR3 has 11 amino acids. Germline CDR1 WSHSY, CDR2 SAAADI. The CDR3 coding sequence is TGCGCCAGCTCACAGGGCAATGAGCAGTTCTTC. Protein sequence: CASSQGNEQFF.

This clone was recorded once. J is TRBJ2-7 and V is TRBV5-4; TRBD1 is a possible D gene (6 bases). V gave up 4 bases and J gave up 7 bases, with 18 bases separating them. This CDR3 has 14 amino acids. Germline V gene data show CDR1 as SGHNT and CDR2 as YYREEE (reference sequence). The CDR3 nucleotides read TGTGCCAGCAGCACCGGACCTTCAAGGGGGGAGCAGTACTTC. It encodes CASSTGPSRGEQYF.

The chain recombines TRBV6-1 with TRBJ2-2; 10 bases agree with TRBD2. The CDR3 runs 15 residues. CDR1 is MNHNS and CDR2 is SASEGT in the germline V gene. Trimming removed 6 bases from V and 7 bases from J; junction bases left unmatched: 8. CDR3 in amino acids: CASRERGGDVGELFF. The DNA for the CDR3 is TGTGCCAGCAGGGAGCGGGGGGGCGATGTCGGGGAGCTGTTTTTT.

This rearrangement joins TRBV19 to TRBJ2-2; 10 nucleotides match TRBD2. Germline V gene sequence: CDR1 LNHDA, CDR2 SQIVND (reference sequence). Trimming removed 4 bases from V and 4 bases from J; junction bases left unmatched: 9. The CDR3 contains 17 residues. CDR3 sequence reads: CASSSSLAGGSTGELFF. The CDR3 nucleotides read TGTGCCAGTAGTAGTTCGTTAGCGGGGGGATCCACCGGGGAGCTGTTTTTT.

The CDR3 sequence is CASSQSRQGNQPQHF. For the CDR3, the DNA is TGCGCCAGCAGCCAATCGCGACAGGGAAATCAGCCCCAGCATTTT. The rearrangement links TRBV4-3 to TRBJ1-5; TRBD1 agrees at 7 bases. Germline lookup yields CDR1 LGHNA and CDR2 YSLEER. The length of the CDR3 is 15 residues. With V trimmed by 2 bases and J by 4 bases, 5 bases remained unmatched.

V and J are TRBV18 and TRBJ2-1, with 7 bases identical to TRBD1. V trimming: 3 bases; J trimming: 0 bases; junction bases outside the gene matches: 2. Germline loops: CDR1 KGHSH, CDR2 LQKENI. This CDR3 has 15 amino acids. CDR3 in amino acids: CASSPDRVSYNEQFF. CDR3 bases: TGTGCCAGCTCACCTGACAGGGTCTCCTACAATGAGCAGTTCTTC.

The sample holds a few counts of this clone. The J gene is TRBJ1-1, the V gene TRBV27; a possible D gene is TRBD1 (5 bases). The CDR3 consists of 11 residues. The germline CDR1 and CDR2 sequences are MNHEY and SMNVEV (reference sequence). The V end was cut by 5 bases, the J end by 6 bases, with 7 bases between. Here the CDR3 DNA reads TGTGCCAGCAGTCGACAGTCTGAAGCTTTCTTT. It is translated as CASSRQSEAFF.

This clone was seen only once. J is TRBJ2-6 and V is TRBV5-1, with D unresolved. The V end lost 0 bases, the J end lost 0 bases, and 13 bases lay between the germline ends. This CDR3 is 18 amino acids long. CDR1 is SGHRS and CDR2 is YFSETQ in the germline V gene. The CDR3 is CASSLGRGMTSGANVLTF. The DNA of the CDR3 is TGCGCCAGCAGCTTGGGAAGAGGCATGACCTCTGGGGCCAACGTCCTGACTTTC.

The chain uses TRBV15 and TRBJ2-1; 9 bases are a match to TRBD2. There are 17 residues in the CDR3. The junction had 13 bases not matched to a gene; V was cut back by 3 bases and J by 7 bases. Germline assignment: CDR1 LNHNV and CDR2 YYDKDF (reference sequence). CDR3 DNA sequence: TGTGCCACCAGCAGTTTTCCCGGGACTAGCAGTATTAATGAGCAGTTCTTC. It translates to CATSSFPGTSSINEQFF.

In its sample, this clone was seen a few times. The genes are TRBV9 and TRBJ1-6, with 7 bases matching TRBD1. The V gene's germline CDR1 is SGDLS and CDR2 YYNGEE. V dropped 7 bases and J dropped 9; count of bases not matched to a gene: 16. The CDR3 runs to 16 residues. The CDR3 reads CASPGSRRQGGSPLHF. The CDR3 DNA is TGTGCCAGCCCCGGCTCCCGCAGACAGGGTGGTTCACCCCTCCACTTT.

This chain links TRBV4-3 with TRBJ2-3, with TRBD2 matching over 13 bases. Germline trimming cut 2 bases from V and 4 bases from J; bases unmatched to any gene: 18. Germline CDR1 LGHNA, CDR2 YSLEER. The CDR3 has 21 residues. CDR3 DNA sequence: TGCGCCAGCAGCCAACTACTTTTATGGACTAGCGGGGGCTCTAGCGCAGATACGCAGTATTTT. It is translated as CASSQLLLWTSGGSSADTQYF.

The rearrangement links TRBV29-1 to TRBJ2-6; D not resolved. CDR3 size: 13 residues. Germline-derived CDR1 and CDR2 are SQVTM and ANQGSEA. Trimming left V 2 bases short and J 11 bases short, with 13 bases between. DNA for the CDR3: TGCAGCGTTGAACTTGGATCTGGGCACGTCCTGACTTTC. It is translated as CSVELGSGHVLTF.

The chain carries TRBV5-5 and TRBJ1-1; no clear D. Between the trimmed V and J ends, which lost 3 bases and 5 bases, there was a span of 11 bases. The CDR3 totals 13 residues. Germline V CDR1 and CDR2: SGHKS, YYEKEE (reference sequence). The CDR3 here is CASSSAGRTEAFF. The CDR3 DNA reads TGTGCCAGCAGCTCTGCGGGGAGGACTGAAGCTTTCTTT. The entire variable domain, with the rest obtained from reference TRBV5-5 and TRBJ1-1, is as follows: DAGVTQSPTHLIKTRGQQVTLRCSPISGHKSVSWYQQVLGQGPQFIFQYYEKEERGRGNFPDRFSARQFPNYSSELNVNALLLGDSALYLCASSSAGRTEAFFGQGTRLTVV.

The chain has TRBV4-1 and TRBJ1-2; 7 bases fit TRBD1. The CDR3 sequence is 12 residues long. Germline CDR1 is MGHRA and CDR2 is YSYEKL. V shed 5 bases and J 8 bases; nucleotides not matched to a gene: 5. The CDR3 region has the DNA TGCGCCAGCAGCAACAGACAGGGCGGCTACACCTTC. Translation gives CASSNRQGGYTF.